The 2 T cell receptor beta chains reported below all come from one sample, sequenced in a study of spatial heterogeneity in lung cancer. TCRdb fed the 5' RACE reads into MiXCR, producing one record per CDR3 protein. The sample includes under 25,000 distinct CDR3 sequences, over 4.5% of them seen just once. Specified time point: sample taken at primary tumor resection. The sequences come from PBMCs, collected at surgery. These receptors were taken from a male donor with early-stage non-small cell lung cancer.

This clonotype occurred many times. The chain employs TRBV5-1 and TRBJ2-2; the D gene is possibly TRBD2 (6 bases). The germline gives CDR1 SGHRS, CDR2 YFSETQ. The CDR3 sequence is 16 residues long. V shed 0 bases and J shed 2 bases, with 11 bases lying between them. The CDR3 reads CASSLEGRTNTGELFF. The CDR3 DNA reads as TGCGCCAGCAGCTTGGAAGGGAGGACCAACACCGGGGAGCTGTTTTTT.

This clonotype appeared many times. V is TRBV7-9 and J is TRBJ1-1, with a tentative D call TRBD1 (5 bases). Germline CDR1 SEHNR, CDR2 FQNEAQ (reference sequence). The ends were cut back, 6 bases at V and 6 bases at J, with 14 bases in the middle. The CDR3 totals 13 residues. CDR3 bases: TGTGCCAGCAGGGGTGCAGGGTGGGCTGAAGCTTTCTTT. As protein: CASRGAGWAEAFF.